The rows below give T cell receptor beta chains drawn from one sample of a study of PD-1 blockade in classical Hodgkin lymphoma. TCRdb's copy holds only in-frame clones and misses some; the assay was immunoSEQ multiplex PCR. The sample shows some 70,000 clones, over 85% of them seen only once. The sequenced material came from peripheral blood mononuclear cells (PBMCs). The receptors originated from a human donor with classical Hodgkin lymphoma. Each CDR3 is given with its conserved first and last residue. Each record gives: V gene, D gene, J gene, clone size, CDR3 DNA, CDR3 protein. The D gene is left open where the match is weak. Only some rows state a clone size, as once, few, many or a class for expanded clones.

TRBV19	-	TRBJ2-1	once	TGTGCCAGTAGTATCCTGAGAGCTGTACGCAATGAGCAGTTCTTC	CASSILRAVRNEQFF
TRBV2	-	TRBJ2-6	-	TGTGCCAGTCGGACTTCAAGGTGGGGGGCCAACGTCCTGACTTTC	CASRTSRWGANVLTF
TRBV14	TRBD1	TRBJ1-3	-	TGTGCCAGCAGCCCCGTGGGGACAGGGGCTGGAAACACCATATATTTT	CASSPVGTGAGNTIYF
TRBV28	TRBD1	TRBJ2-3	-	TGTGCCAGCAGTCTTCCGGGACAGGCCACAGATACGCAGTATTTT	CASSLPGQATDTQYF
TRBV28	TRBD1	TRBJ2-3	-	TGTGCCAGCAGCTCACAGGGGGCCAGCACAGATACGCAGTATTTT	CASSSQGASTDTQYF
TRBV19	TRBD2	TRBJ2-7	-	TGTGCCAGTAGTATTGGGGCTAGCGGCCTTATTGGTGAGCAGTACTTC	CASSIGASGLIGEQYF
TRBV4-3	-	TRBJ1-1	-	TGCGCCAGCAGCCAAGTGGGACTCGGGAACACTGAAGCTTTCTTT	CASSQVGLGNTEAFF
TRBV7-9	-	TRBJ2-1	-	TGTGCCAGCAGCTTAAGGGGAAACCCCAATGAGCAGTTCTTC	CASSLRGNPNEQFF
TRBV6-5	-	TRBJ2-5	-	TGTGCCAGCGGCCAAGGGACCCAGTACTTC	CASGQGTQYF
TRBV21-1	-	TRBJ2-3	-	TGTGCCAGCAGCAAGATACGGCGGGGATATAGCACAGATACGCAGTATTTT	CASSKIRRGYSTDTQYF